The next 30 T cell receptor beta chains were all read from a single sample in a study of CD8+ T cells in alopecia areata. Following RNA extraction, reverse transcription yielded cDNA that acted as the sequencing template. Libraries were prepared by immunoSEQ multiplex PCR; TCRdb keeps only in-frame clonotypes and omits some of them. The sample has about 200,000 clones; 45% to 70% are singletons. The sequenced sample was CD8+ T cells sorted from blood. All receptors come from a human donor in good health.

The V call is TRBV13, the J call TRBJ2-7; no firm D call. The V end was cut by 1 base, the J end by 5 bases, with 9 bases between. CDR1 and CDR2 from the germline V gene are PRHDT and FYEKMQ (reference sequence). This CDR3 is 13 amino acids long. Here the CDR3 reads CASSLASYHEQYF. The CDR3 DNA reads as TGTGCCAGCAGCTTAGCTAGTTACCACGAGCAGTACTTC.

The table lists this clone with a count of one. In DNA form, the CDR3 reads TGCGCCAGCAGCCCCGGGACTACTACACCCGAGCAGTTCTTC. This translates into CASSPGTTTPEQFF. The chain recombines TRBV5-1 with TRBJ2-1; 7 bases match TRBD2. Germline CDR1 and CDR2: SGHRS and YFSETQ. V shed 4 bases and J 10 bases; nucleotides not matched to a gene: 11. The CDR3 is 14 residues long.

This clone appeared a single time. The chain has TRBV6-6 and TRBJ2-7; tentative D call: TRBD1 (6 bases). The V and J ends lost 6 bases and 2 bases respectively, with 17 bases between them. Germline V lookup: CDR1 MNHNY, CDR2 SVGAGI (reference sequence). The CDR3 length is 15 residues. CDR3 DNA: TGTGCCAGCAGATCCCGGACAGCGATTCCCTACGAGCAGTACTTC. It translates to CASRSRTAIPYEQYF.

The chain links TRBV6-5 to TRBJ2-5; either TRBD1 or TRBD2 may fit D (5 bases each). Deletions cut 0 bases from V and 5 bases from J, with 13 bases between. The CDR3 consists of 15 residues. Germline V gene sequence: CDR1 MNHEY, CDR2 SVGAGI. Here the CDR3 DNA reads TGTGCCAGCAGTTACTCGCCCGGGGCGCAGGAGACCCAGTACTTC. This codes for CASSYSPGAQETQYF.

The chain uses TRBV5-6 and TRBJ2-5; D not certain. Trimming took 4 bases from V and 5 from J, leaving 6 bases between them. The length of the CDR3 is 11 residues. Germline values: CDR1 SGHDT, CDR2 YYEEEE. CDR3 in DNA: TGTGCCAGCAGCATATTGGAGACCCAGTACTTC. It specifies CASSILETQYF.

J is TRBJ1-1 and V is TRBV30; 9 bases map to TRBD1. Germline V lookup: CDR1 GTSNPN, CDR2 SVGIG (reference sequence). The CDR3 has 16 residues. V dropped 1 base and J dropped 11; count of bases not matched to a gene: 17. CDR3 region: CAWSGISGTGHPRAFF. For the CDR3, the DNA is TGTGCCTGGAGTGGGATCTCCGGGACAGGGCACCCCCGGGCTTTCTTT.

This clone has only one observation. Here the CDR3 reads CASSQGGQGGRDGYTF. CDR3 in DNA: TGCGCCAGCAGCCAAGGAGGTCAGGGAGGAAGGGATGGCTACACCTTC. The gene calls are TRBV4-1 and TRBJ1-2; D perhaps matches TRBD1 (5 bases). The germline V and J ends were trimmed by 1 base and 6 bases, with 18 bases remaining between them. The CDR3 has 16 residues. Germline loops: CDR1 MGHRA, CDR2 YSYEKL.

This clone was seen just once. This rearrangement joins TRBV29-1 to TRBJ2-7, with 9 positions matching TRBD1. The CDR3 has 12 amino acids. Trimming at V came to 7 bases and at J to 6 bases, leaving 7 bases not matched to a gene. The germline V gene has CDR1 SQVTM and CDR2 ANQGSEA. In DNA, the CDR3 is TGCAGCGCCGCGACAGGGGGAGGCGAGCAGTACTTC. Its translation is CSAATGGGEQYF.

V usage is TRBV5-1 and J usage is TRBJ2-3; the D gene is possibly TRBD2 (6 bases). The length of the CDR3 is 15 residues. CDR1 is SGHRS and CDR2 is YFSETQ in the germline V gene. Trimming took off 4 bases at V and 0 bases at J, with 12 bases between the two ends. For the CDR3, the DNA is TGCGCCAGCAGCCCCGGGACTTCTAGCACAGATACGCAGTATTTT. It encodes CASSPGTSSTDTQYF.

This clone occurred once. This rearrangement joins TRBV27 to TRBJ2-5, with 11 bases lining up with TRBD2. The CDR3 covers 16 residues. The junction had 10 bases not matched to a gene; V was cut back by 8 bases and J by 2 bases. CDR1 is MNHEY and CDR2 is SMNVEV in the germline V gene (reference sequence). The CDR3 here is CASSKLAGEVQETQYF. In DNA form, the CDR3 reads TGTGCCAGCTCAAAACTAGCGGGGGAGGTGCAAGAGACCCAGTACTTC.

This clone has a count of ten or more. The chain couples TRBV7-3 to TRBJ2-5; 7 bases are shared with TRBD2. This CDR3 contains 14 residues. With V trimmed by 0 bases and J by 7 bases, 5 bases remained unmatched. Per germline, CDR1 SGHTA and CDR2 FQGTGA. Written as DNA, the CDR3 is TGTGCCAGCAGCTTAACTCTCGGCGGGGGGACCCAGTACTTC. It codes for CASSLTLGGGTQYF.

The V gene is TRBV5-1, the J gene TRBJ2-1; D gene uncertain. In germline, CDR1 is SGHRS, CDR2 YFSETQ. This CDR3 has 12 residues. V was trimmed by 0 bases and J by 7 bases, leaving 5 bases between them. The CDR3 sequence is CASSLETNEQFF. Here the CDR3 DNA reads TGCGCCAGCAGCTTGGAGACGAATGAGCAGTTCTTC.

This chain connects TRBV29-1 to TRBJ2-7, with D maybe TRBD2 (5 bases). CDR1 and CDR2 from the germline V gene are SQVTM and ANQGSEA. Trimming removed 6 bases from V and 6 bases from J, with 9 bases in between. The CDR3 consists of 10 residues. CDR3 amino acids: CSVGEGEQYF. In DNA, the CDR3 is TGCAGCGTGGGAGAGGGCGAGCAGTACTTC.

CDR3 residues: CASSMGPTTYEQYF. The CDR3 region has the DNA TGTGCCAGTAGTATGGGTCCGACTACCTACGAGCAGTACTTC. V gene TRBV19 combines with J gene TRBJ2-7; D may be TRBD2 (5 bases). Trimming cost V 3 bases and J 2 bases, with 11 bases left between them. The CDR3 has 14 amino acids. Germline V gene sequence: CDR1 LNHDA, CDR2 SQIVND (reference sequence).

This clone came up a few times. This chain joins TRBV29-1 and TRBJ1-2, with D uncertain. The germline gives CDR1 SQVTM, CDR2 ANQGSEA. This CDR3 contains 12 residues. Trimming took off 1 base at V and 3 bases at J, with 6 bases between the two ends. The DNA of the CDR3 is TGCAGCGTTGAAGGAGACTACTATGGCTACACCTTC. Protein product: CSVEGDYYGYTF.

As to this clone: The sample has other DNA sequences that encode this CDR3 too. V and J are TRBV29-1 and TRBJ1-2; TRBD1 aligns across 7 bases. Germline V gene lookup returns CDR1 SQVTM and CDR2 ANQGSEA. V trimming: 4 bases; J trimming: 4 bases; junction bases outside the gene matches: 6. This CDR3 spans 13 amino acids. The chain's CDR3 is CSVVGGGGYGYTF. CDR3 nucleotide sequence: TGCAGCGTTGTAGGAGGGGGCGGCTATGGCTACACCTTC.

The V gene is TRBV14, the J gene TRBJ1-2, with D unclear. The CDR3 has 14 amino acids. The V end was cut by 0 bases, the J end by 3 bases, with 8 bases between. CDR1 is SGHDN and CDR2 is FVKESK in the germline V gene. As DNA, the CDR3 is TGTGCCAGCAGCCAAGACGGGGTCTACTATGGCTACACCTTC. Its protein product is CASSQDGVYYGYTF.

CDR3 DNA: TGTGCCAGCAGCTTAGATCGGCCCAGCTCCTACGAGCAGTACTTC. Translation gives CASSLDRPSSYEQYF. The V and J genes are TRBV11-2 and TRBJ2-7; D gene ambiguous. V lost 0 bases to trimming and J lost 0 bases, with 9 bases between them. Per germline, CDR1 SGHAT and CDR2 FQNNGV. The CDR3 extends over 15 amino acids.

J is TRBJ1-1 and V is TRBV30; 7 bases are a match to TRBD1. V lost 7 bases to trimming and J lost 4 bases; unmatched junction nucleotides: 18. The CDR3 has 16 residues. Germline CDR1 reads GTSNPN; CDR2 reads SVGIG (reference sequence). CDR3 DNA: TGTGCCTCTTCTCTCGGGACAGATGATCGTGTCACTGAAGCTTTCTTT. Protein: CASSLGTDDRVTEAFF.

This sequence joins TRBV5-8 and TRBJ2-5; unclear D gene. The V end lost 3 bases, the J end lost 0 bases, and 12 bases lay between the germline ends. Germline values: CDR1 SGHTS, CDR2 YDEGEE. The length of the CDR3 is 15 residues. The CDR3 nucleotides read TGTGCCAGCAGCTGGTTCGGACGGGACCAAGAGACCCAGTACTTC. Translation gives CASSWFGRDQETQYF. Full variable domain (missing parts from reference TRBV5-8 and TRBJ2-5): EAGVTQSPTHLIKTRGQQATLRCSPISGHTSVYWYQQALGLGLQFLLWYDEGEERNRGNFPPRFSGRQFPNYSSELNVNALELEDSALYLCASSWFGRDQETQYFGPGTRLLVL.

A few counts support this clone. CDR3 sequence: CASSLFSGTGTDTQYF. DNA for the CDR3: TGTGCCAGCTCACTGTTTAGCGGAACCGGCACAGATACGCAGTATTTT. The rearrangement uses TRBV18 and TRBJ2-3, with a weak D call TRBD2 (6 bases). Germline V gene sequence: CDR1 KGHSH, CDR2 LQKENI. V was clipped by 4 bases and J by 1 base, with 15 bases between them. The CDR3 length is 16 residues.

This sequence joins TRBV4-1 and TRBJ1-5; D is undetermined. The CDR3 covers 15 residues. Germline V CDR1 and CDR2: MGHRA, YSYEKL. V was shortened by 2 bases and J by 2 bases, with 10 bases between the two germline ends. This CDR3 is CASSQNFRGNQPQHF. In DNA, the CDR3 is TGCGCCAGCAGCCAAAATTTTAGGGGCAATCAGCCCCAGCATTTT.

This clone has just a few counts. V is TRBV11-2 and J is TRBJ2-7; tentative D call: TRBD1 (8 bases). This CDR3 region has 16 residues. V was trimmed by 7 bases and J by 0 bases, leaving 19 bases between them. Germline V gene lookup returns CDR1 SGHAT and CDR2 FQNNGV. The CDR3 region has the DNA TGTGCCAGCATTAGGACAGGGAGGGAAGGCTCCTACGAGCAGTACTTC. Its protein is CASIRTGREGSYEQYF.

The rearrangement uses TRBV4-1 and TRBJ2-1; 10 nucleotides match TRBD2. J lost 6 bases, V lost 5 bases, and 4 bases had no gene match. CDR1 is MGHRA, CDR2 YSYEKL, per germline. The CDR3 contains 14 residues. The CDR3, as DNA: TGCGCCAGCAGCAGGCGACTAGCGGGCAATGAGCAGTTCTTC. It is translated as CASSRRLAGNEQFF.

This chain links TRBV9 with TRBJ1-1, with 7 bases matching TRBD1. The CDR3 consists of 14 residues. The germline gives CDR1 SGDLS, CDR2 YYNGEE. V lost 0 bases and J lost 5; bases outside the gene matches: 4. The CDR3 sequence is CASSVETGNTEAFF. CDR3 DNA: TGTGCCAGCAGCGTAGAGACAGGGAATACTGAAGCTTTCTTT.

This rearrangement joins TRBV2 to TRBJ2-4; D is tentatively TRBD1 or TRBD2 (7 bases each). Trimming removed 8 bases from V and 0 bases from J, with 26 bases in between. The CDR3 covers 19 residues. Germline lookup yields CDR1 SNHLY and CDR2 FYNNEI. CDR3 protein: CASAPTPGGGSLAKNIQYF. In nucleotides, the CDR3 is TGTGCCAGCGCCCCGACTCCAGGGGGGGGTTCCCTAGCCAAAAACATTCAGTACTTC.

This sequence joins TRBV15 and TRBJ2-7; D might be TRBD1 (6 bases). Trimming took 3 bases from V and 0 from J, leaving 12 bases between them. This CDR3 spans 15 amino acids. CDR1 and CDR2 from the germline V gene are LNHNV and YYDKDF (reference sequence). The DNA for the CDR3 is TGTGCCACCAGCAGTACAGGGCTAAGCTCCTACGAGCAGTACTTC. Translated: CATSSTGLSSYEQYF.

V and J are TRBV29-1 and TRBJ1-2, with D possibly being TRBD1 (5 bases). Germline V gene data show CDR1 as SQVTM and CDR2 as ANQGSEA. The CDR3 has 12 amino acids. The germline V and J ends were trimmed by 6 bases and 4 bases, with 12 bases remaining between them. The CDR3 bases are TGCAGCGTGAGACGGGACGGCTATGGCTACACCTTC. Translating gives CSVRRDGYGYTF.

The gene calls are TRBV7-9 and TRBJ2-7; D gene uncertain. The CDR3 totals 14 residues. Germline CDR1 and CDR2: SEHNR and FQNEAQ (reference sequence). V lost 4 bases and J lost 3, with 13 bases in between. CDR3 region: CASSSDIIHYEQYF. The CDR3 DNA reads as TGTGCCAGCAGCTCGGATATTATACACTACGAGCAGTACTTC.

This chain connects TRBV6-6 to TRBJ2-7; D unclear. Germline loops: CDR1 MNHNY, CDR2 SVGAGI (reference sequence). The V end was cut by 2 bases, the J end by 6 bases, with 8 bases between. The CDR3 contains 12 residues. This chain's CDR3 is CASSYVGFEQYF. CDR3 DNA: TGTGCCAGCAGTTACGTGGGGTTCGAGCAGTACTTC.